These 8 T cell receptor beta chains came from one sample sequenced in a study of blood T cells in healthy people across ages. Then a second PCR, running about 7 to 11 cycles, was carried out with a sample-barcoded 5' primer and a J-beta primer mix. TCRdb used MiXCR to reprocess the 5' RACE reads, holding one entry per CDR3 protein. This repertoire shows around 700,000 distinct CDR3 sequences, roughly 25% found once; its top ten account for under 9.5%. These records were also assigned to another study, of T cells of mothers and their children.

Sequencing used blood. These receptor sequences come from a boy between 10 and 17 years old in good health.

V and J are TRBV3-1 and TRBJ2-2; D not resolved. This CDR3 region has 12 residues. CDR1 LGHDT and CDR2 YNNKEL come from the germline V gene (reference sequence). The ends were cut back, 5 bases at V and 5 bases at J, with 6 bases in the middle. The CDR3 nucleotides are TGTGCCAGCAGCGACCGAACCGGGGAGCTGTTTTTT. Translating gives CASSDRTGELFF.

This clonotype has a handful of counts. V usage is TRBV5-1 and J usage is TRBJ1-1; 8 bases line up with TRBD1. The CDR3 runs 15 residues. Germline V lookup: CDR1 SGHRS, CDR2 YFSETQ. Germline trimming cut 0 bases from V and 4 bases from J; bases unmatched to any gene: 5. The CDR3 is CASSLAQGAGTEAFF. CDR3 in DNA: TGCGCCAGCAGCTTGGCCCAGGGGGCCGGCACTGAAGCTTTCTTT.

This chain's CDR3 is CASSQGGQGIWETQYF. The CDR3 DNA reads as TGTGCCAGCAGCCAAGGGGGACAGGGGATTTGGGAGACCCAGTACTTC. V and J are TRBV14 and TRBJ2-5, with 10 bases lining up with TRBD1. The ends lost 1 base at V and 5 bases at J; junction bases unmatched: 7. The CDR3 runs 16 residues. The germline V gene has CDR1 SGHDN and CDR2 FVKESK.

This clonotype has just a few counts. The chain employs TRBV4-3 and TRBJ1-4; a possible D gene is TRBD1 (6 bases). The CDR3 loop spans 15 amino acids. Germline V lookup: CDR1 LGHNA, CDR2 YSLEER. The V end lost 0 bases, the J end lost 8 bases, and 13 bases lay between the germline ends. The chain's CDR3 is CASSQDPGASEKLFF. CDR3 coding DNA: TGCGCCAGCAGCCAAGATCCGGGGGCCTCCGAAAAACTGTTTTTT.

V usage is TRBV29-1 and J usage is TRBJ2-7; TRBD1 matches at 12 bases. CDR3 length equals 13 residues. J lost 5 bases, V lost 7 bases, and 6 bases had no gene match. Per the germline V gene, CDR1 is SQVTM and CDR2 is ANQGSEA. The CDR3 DNA follows: TGCAGCGCCCGGGACAGGGGGCGGGACGAGCAGTACTTC. The encoded protein is CSARDRGRDEQYF.

The chain employs TRBV6-6 and TRBJ1-1; 7 bases are shared with TRBD1. The germline V gene encodes CDR1 MNHNY and CDR2 SVGAGI (reference sequence). Unmatched junction bases numbered 7, after V lost 7 bases and J lost 8 bases. The CDR3 runs 12 residues. The CDR3: CASNTGVGEAFF. CDR3 DNA: TGTGCCAGCAACACAGGGGTTGGGGAAGCTTTCTTT.

The chain employs TRBV5-1 and TRBJ2-5, with D possibly being TRBD1 or TRBD2 (7 bases each). V was clipped by 4 bases and J by 1 base, with 11 bases between them. The germline V gene encodes CDR1 SGHRS and CDR2 YFSETQ. The CDR3 runs 14 residues. The chain's CDR3 is CASSAGDSQETQYF. DNA of the CDR3: TGCGCCAGCAGCGCGGGGGACAGCCAAGAGACCCAGTACTTC.

The chain recombines TRBV7-2 with TRBJ1-3; the D is unclear. Germline V lookup: CDR1 SGHTA, CDR2 FQGNSA. V was cut by 2 bases and J by 3 bases, with 14 bases left in between. CDR3 size: 16 residues. The CDR3 DNA reads TGTGCCAGCAGCTTAAACGGCAGGATTGGTGGAAACACCATATATTTT. Translated, it gives CASSLNGRIGGNTIYF.